This T cell receptor (beta chain) comes out of a study of OX40 agonist ivuxolimab in advanced cancers. Broader study findings: Expanded peripheral T-cell antigen specificity went undetermined.

The assay was immunoSEQ multiplex PCR, and TCRdb's table has in-frame clones only and misses some. There are roughly 64,000 clones in the sample; roughly nine tenths occur only once, and 14% lies in the top ten. In the case of this clone: Its specificity is not known.

The sequence was collected from an adult with an advanced solid tumor such as melanoma, head and neck, liver or kidney cancer. The starting material was CD4+ or CD8+ T cells sorted from blood, obtained in a trial of the OX40 agonist ivuxolimab.

The CDR3 protein is CASSFQTGHTEAFF. The CDR3 nucleotides read TGTGCCAGCAGCTTTCAGACAGGGCACACTGAAGCTTTCTTT. V and J are TRBV5-6 and TRBJ1-1; 7 bases map to TRBD1. Germline CDR1 SGHDT, CDR2 YYEEEE. The trim removed 2 bases at V and 3 bases at J, leaving 4 bases unmatched. The CDR3 extends over 14 amino acids.